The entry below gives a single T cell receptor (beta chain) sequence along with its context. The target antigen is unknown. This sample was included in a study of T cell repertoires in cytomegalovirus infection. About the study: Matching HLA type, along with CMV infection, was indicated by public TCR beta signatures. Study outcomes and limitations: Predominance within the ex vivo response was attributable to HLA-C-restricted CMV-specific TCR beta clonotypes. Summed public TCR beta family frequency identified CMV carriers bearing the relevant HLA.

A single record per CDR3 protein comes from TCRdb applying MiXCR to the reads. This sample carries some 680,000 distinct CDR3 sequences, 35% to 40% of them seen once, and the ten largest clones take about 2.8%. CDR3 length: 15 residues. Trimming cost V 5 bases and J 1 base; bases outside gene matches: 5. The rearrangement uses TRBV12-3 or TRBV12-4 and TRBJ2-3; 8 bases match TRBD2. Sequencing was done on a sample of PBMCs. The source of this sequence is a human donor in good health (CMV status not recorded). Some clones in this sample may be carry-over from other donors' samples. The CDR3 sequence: CASSQAGARTDTQYF. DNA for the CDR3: TGTGCCAGCAGTCAAGCGGGGGCCCGCACAGATACGCAGTATTTT.